Here is one TCR beta chain with its context. The sample is drawn from a study of blood T cell repertoires in COVID-19. Study-level information: Collection of acute and convalescent COVID-19 samples took place in the United States, Italy and Spain. PBMCs, B-cell-depleted T cells, or T cells provided the cDNA or gDNA that made up the material.

Original handling: Amplification of reference gene primers provided the estimated nucleated cell counts. TCRdb's copy holds only in-frame clones and misses some; the assay was immunoSEQ multiplex PCR. V and J calls plus clone size are reproduced from that table; the DNA served to infer D and trimming. This table has 75,000 to 90,000 clones, approximately 86% appearing once. Germline V gene data show CDR1 as SGHRS and CDR2 as YFSETQ. The ends lost 1 base at V and 4 bases at J; junction bases unmatched: 3. CDR3 length: 14 residues. The chain couples TRBV5-1 to TRBJ2-7, with 9 bases aligning to TRBD1. This receptor was identified in a man at least 80 years old with active or convalescent COVID-19. The sequenced sample consisted of peripheral blood. The CDR3 spells CASSLPDRGYEQYV. CDR3 bases: TGCGCCAGCAGCTTGCCGGACAGGGGTTACGAGCAGTACGTC.